The 9 T cell receptor beta chains listed next were all sequenced from one sample in a study of blood T cell repertoires in COVID-19. Repertoires were generated with immunoSEQ multiplex PCR, while TCRdb's copy carries only in-frame clones and drops some. The sample lists around 310,000 clones, about 90% seen once, with under 1.1% in the top ten. The sequenced sample consisted of peripheral blood. Receptor source: a woman in her 40s with COVID-19, enrolled during active disease.

This chain links TRBV27 with TRBJ2-7; D ambiguous. Trimming took off 3 bases at V and 1 base at J, with 10 bases between the two ends. Germline-derived CDR1 and CDR2 are MNHEY and SMNVEV (reference sequence). The CDR3 is made up of 14 amino acids. This chain's CDR3 is CASSLVARSYEQYF. The CDR3 nucleotides read TGTGCCAGCAGTTTGGTCGCCAGATCCTACGAGCAGTACTTC.

The CDR3 spells CASSSGQSSYNSPLHF. Here the CDR3 DNA reads TGTGCCAGCAGTTCAGGACAGAGCTCCTATAATTCACCCCTCCACTTT. The gene calls are TRBV27 and TRBJ1-6; perhaps TRBD1 as D (6 bases). The V gene's germline CDR1 is MNHEY and CDR2 SMNVEV (reference sequence). V dropped 4 bases and J dropped 0 bases, with 10 bases sitting between them. This CDR3 is built from 16 residues.

This clone was counted a single time. V usage is TRBV9 and J usage is TRBJ1-6, with TRBD1 identical over 7 bases. The germline gives CDR1 SGDLS, CDR2 YYNGEE. Germline trimming cut 4 bases from V and 6 bases from J; bases unmatched to any gene: 4. This CDR3 is 14 amino acids long. The CDR3, as DNA: TGTGCCAGCAGCTTGGGACAGCCTAATTCACCCCTCCACTTT. Translated: CASSLGQPNSPLHF.

The gene calls are TRBV5-5 and TRBJ1-1; the D gene is possibly TRBD1 (6 bases). Trimming took 0 bases from V and 1 from J, leaving 13 bases between them. CDR3 size: 16 residues. Germline loops: CDR1 SGHKS, CDR2 YYEKEE (reference sequence). CDR3: CASSLEVTTGNTEAFF. The CDR3 coding sequence is TGTGCCAGCAGCTTGGAAGTCACGACAGGGAACACTGAAGCTTTCTTT.

The chain is built from TRBV5-6 and TRBJ2-5; D is perhaps TRBD1 (6 bases). Trimming pared 4 bases from V and 2 bases from J, leaving 12 bases between. The CDR3 runs 14 residues. The germline V gene encodes CDR1 SGHDT and CDR2 YYEEEE. This CDR3 reads CASSLRDKQETQYF. The CDR3 bases are TGTGCCAGCAGCCTTCGGGACAAGCAAGAGACCCAGTACTTC.

Comments on this clone: The identical CDR3 is also encoded by other nucleotide sequences in the sample. The chain employs TRBV28 and TRBJ1-1; D may be TRBD1 (6 bases). V was clipped by 5 bases and J by 4 bases, with 11 bases between them. CDR3 length: 13 residues. Per the germline V gene, CDR1 is MDHEN and CDR2 is SYDVKM. The chain's CDR3 is CASSPGVGTEAFF. CDR3 coding DNA: TGTGCCAGCAGTCCAGGGGTTGGCACTGAAGCTTTCTTT.

This chain joins TRBV6-6 and TRBJ1-4; D is ambiguous. Trimming shortened V by 2 bases and J by 8 bases, and 6 bases separated the two germline ends. This CDR3 contains 12 residues. Germline V lookup: CDR1 MNHNY, CDR2 SVGAGI (reference sequence). CDR3: CASSYPLEKLFF. The CDR3 DNA follows: TGTGCCAGCAGTTACCCCCTAGAAAAACTGTTTTTT.

The V call is TRBV10-3, the J call TRBJ1-6; a possible D gene is TRBD1 (5 bases). Deletions cut 3 bases from V and 12 bases from J, with 15 bases between. The CDR3 is made up of 14 amino acids. Germline lookup yields CDR1 ENHRY and CDR2 SYGVKD. The CDR3, as DNA: TGTGCCATCAGTGACCGAGGACAAGGTAAACCCCTCCACTTT. This encodes CAISDRGQGKPLHF.

This clone was seen more than once but under ten times. The chain links TRBV4-1 to TRBJ1-5, with 8 nucleotides matching TRBD1. J was trimmed by 7 bases and V by 3 bases; bases with no gene match: 8. This CDR3 comprises 15 residues. CDR1 and CDR2 from the germline V gene are MGHRA and YSYEKL. The CDR3 region has the DNA TGCGCCAGCAGCCAGCAACGGACAGGGCTCCAGCCCCAGCATTTT. Translation gives CASSQQRTGLQPQHF.